The 11 T cell receptor beta chains below all came from one sample that was sequenced in a study of PD-L1 blockade in urothelial cancer. Repertoires were generated with immunoSEQ multiplex PCR, while TCRdb's copy carries only in-frame clones and drops some. The repertoire consists of more than 65,000 clones, with about nine tenths occurring once and the leading ten covering roughly 5.7%. This sample comprised PBMCs, obtained around atezolizumab (anti-PD-L1) treatment. Receptor source: a woman in her 70s with urothelial cancer.

V and J are TRBV11-2 and TRBJ2-5; tentative D call: TRBD2 (6 bases). Trimming shortened V by 5 bases and J by 2 bases, and 18 bases separated the two germline ends. The CDR3 is 16 amino acids. CDR1 and CDR2 (germline): SGHAT, FQNNGV. This CDR3 is CASSPWASEVQETQYF. The CDR3 bases are TGTGCCAGCAGCCCTTGGGCTAGCGAAGTTCAAGAGACCCAGTACTTC. Full variable domain (outside the CDR3, taken from reference TRBV11-2 and TRBJ2-5): EAGVAQSPRYKIIEKRQSVAFWCNPISGHATLYWYQQILGQGPKLLIQFQNNGVVDDSQLPKDRFSAERLKGVDSTLKIQPAKLEDSAVYLCASSPWASEVQETQYFGPGTRLLVL.

This clone appeared a few times. This sequence joins TRBV6-5 and TRBJ1-2; D is unclear. Germline CDR1 and CDR2: MNHEY and SVGAGI. V gave up 3 bases and J gave up 6 bases, with 17 bases separating them. The CDR3 contains 15 residues. The chain's CDR3 is CASSYNSAGVNGYTF. CDR3 nucleotides: TGTGCCAGCAGTTATAACTCGGCAGGCGTGAATGGCTACACCTTC.

The V gene is TRBV13, the J gene TRBJ2-3; 7 bases match TRBD2. The CDR3 is 17 residues long. Trimming at V came to 0 bases and at J to 7 bases, leaving 13 bases not matched to a gene. CDR1 PRHDT and CDR2 FYEKMQ come from the germline V gene (reference sequence). The chain's CDR3 is CASSLGLGGGIQYTQYF. The CDR3 region has the DNA TGTGCCAGCAGCTTAGGCCTTGGCGGGGGAATCCAGTATACGCAGTATTTT.

This sequence joins TRBV29-1 and TRBJ2-1; 9 bases are a match to TRBD1. From germline, CDR1 is SQVTM and CDR2 ANQGSEA. V was clipped by 6 bases and J by 2 bases; unmatched bases: 2. The CDR3 loop spans 13 amino acids. CDR3 coding DNA: TGCAGCGTCAGGACAGGGGCCTACAATGAGCAGTTCTTC. The encoded protein is CSVRTGAYNEQFF.

The genes are TRBV28 and TRBJ2-7, with 7 nucleotides matching TRBD2. Germline V gives CDR1 MDHEN, CDR2 SYDVKM. The CDR3 extends over 13 amino acids. The trim removed 8 bases at V and 2 bases at J, leaving 6 bases unmatched. Written as DNA, the CDR3 is TGTGCCAGCCAGATAGGGAGGGCCTACGAGCAGTACTTC. Translating gives CASQIGRAYEQYF.

The chain has TRBV5-1 and TRBJ2-7; 7 bases are shared with TRBD2. The CDR3 totals 16 residues. V was pared by 4 bases and J by 4 bases, with 14 bases of the junction left unmatched. CDR1 is SGHRS and CDR2 is YFSETQ in the germline V gene. The CDR3 protein is CASSTGFGEGSYEQYF. The DNA of the CDR3 is TGCGCCAGCAGCACCGGGTTTGGGGAGGGGTCGTACGAGCAGTACTTC.

This clone was counted between two and nine times. This chain links TRBV4-1 with TRBJ2-2; maybe TRBD1 (6 bases). The CDR3 covers 16 residues. The germline V and J ends were trimmed by 1 base and 0 bases, with 9 bases remaining between them. The germline V gene encodes CDR1 MGHRA and CDR2 YSYEKL. CDR3 sequence: CASSQVAGANTGELFF. The CDR3 nucleotides are TGCGCCAGCAGCCAAGTCGCAGGGGCGAACACCGGGGAGCTGTTTTTT.

The chain employs TRBV7-9 and TRBJ2-5; 8 bases fit TRBD1. Germline values: CDR1 SEHNR, CDR2 FQNEAQ (reference sequence). This CDR3 comprises 14 residues. V shed 5 bases and J 2 bases; nucleotides not matched to a gene: 4. CDR3 DNA: TGTGCCAGCAGCGACAGGGGAGGACAAGAGACCCAGTACTTC. Translating gives CASSDRGGQETQYF. Full variable domain (remainder filled in from reference TRBV7-9 and TRBJ2-5): DTGVSQNPRHKITKRGQNVTFRCDPISEHNRLYWYRQTLGQGPEFLTYFQNEAQLEKSRLLSDRFSAERPKGSFSTLEIQRTEQGDSAMYLCASSDRGGQETQYFGPGTRLLVL.

J is TRBJ1-2 and V is TRBV6-6; 10 bases fit TRBD1. Germline V gene data show CDR1 as MNHNY and CDR2 as SVGAGI (reference sequence). The CDR3 spans 15 residues. The V gene end was trimmed by 4 bases and the J gene end by 8 bases; junction bases not matched to a gene: 10. The CDR3 here is CASSFPSDRGNGYTF. In nucleotides, the CDR3 is TGTGCCAGCAGTTTCCCATCGGACAGGGGGAACGGCTACACCTTC.

The CDR3 loop reads CASSPGTSGGPYEQYF. CDR3 bases: TGTGCCAGCAGCCCCGGGACTAGCGGGGGCCCCTACGAGCAGTACTTC. The rearrangement uses TRBV5-4 and TRBJ2-7; 14 bases align to TRBD2. Germline V gives CDR1 SGHNT, CDR2 YYREEE (reference sequence). The CDR3 sequence is 16 residues long. V dropped 4 bases and J dropped 2; count of bases not matched to a gene: 5.

The rearrangement uses TRBV10-1 and TRBJ2-5; D perhaps matches TRBD2 (5 bases). The assigned J gene may be wrong: the sequence end matches TRBJ2-7 better. Germline lookup yields CDR1 WNHNN and CDR2 SYGVQD (reference sequence). The CDR3 is 12 amino acids. The CDR3 DNA reads as TGCGCCAGTGAGAGGGTCCCCTACGAGCAGTACTTC. It specifies CASERVPYEQYF.